This is a list of T cell receptor beta chains from one sample in a study of identical twins. TCRdb re-derived calls from the 5' RACE reads in MiXCR, one entry per CDR3 protein. This sample has roughly 1.6 million distinct CDR3 sequences, with under 35% found just once. The specimen sequenced was cord blood. All receptors come from a newborn girl in good health. CDR3s include the opening cysteine and the closing phenylalanine or tryptophan. Each record gives: D gene, J gene, V gene, clone size, CDR3 DNA, CDR3 protein. The D gene is left open where the match is weak. Where a row states a size, it is once, few, many or the class of an expanded clone; other rows omit it.

d_gene: -
j_gene: TRBJ1-4
v_gene: TRBV7-2
abundance: -
CDR3nt: TGTGCCAGCAGCTTAGCGGGGGGCCTCGGGAATGAAAAACTGTTTTTT
CDR3aa: CASSLAGGLGNEKLFF

d_gene: -
j_gene: TRBJ1-5
v_gene: TRBV7-8
abundance: -
CDR3nt: TGTGCCAGCAGCTTAGCGCGGCCCTTGTGGGGGCAAAGCGGCAATCAGCCCCAGCATTTT
CDR3aa: CASSLARPLWGQSGNQPQHF

d_gene: TRBD2
j_gene: TRBJ2-1
v_gene: TRBV6-2/TRBV6-3
abundance: -
CDR3nt: TGTGCCAGCACAAACGGACTAGTCTCTGAGCAGTTCTTC
CDR3aa: CASTNGLVSEQFF

d_gene: -
j_gene: TRBJ2-1
v_gene: TRBV4-1
abundance: -
CDR3nt: TGCGCCAGCAGCCAAGTCGCGACTAGCTACAATGAGCAGTTCTTC
CDR3aa: CASSQVATSYNEQFF

d_gene: -
j_gene: TRBJ1-2
v_gene: TRBV7-9
abundance: few
CDR3nt: TGTGCCAGCAGCATTGGGGGTGCTAACTATGGCTACACCTTC
CDR3aa: CASSIGGANYGYTF

d_gene: -
j_gene: TRBJ2-7
v_gene: TRBV27
abundance: -
CDR3nt: TGTGCCAGCACTTGGGCCGCCGGCTCGTACTACGAGCAGTACTTC
CDR3aa: CASTWAAGSYYEQYF

d_gene: -
j_gene: TRBJ1-1
v_gene: TRBV27
abundance: few
CDR3nt: TGTGCCAGCAGTTTTGTTCCTTATATAAACACTGAAGCTTTCTTT
CDR3aa: CASSFVPYINTEAFF

d_gene: -
j_gene: TRBJ2-1
v_gene: TRBV7-9
abundance: -
CDR3nt: TGTGCCAGCGCCCTAACCGGGGGACTTATCTACAATGAGCAGTTCTTC
CDR3aa: CASALTGGLIYNEQFF

d_gene: TRBD1
j_gene: TRBJ2-7
v_gene: TRBV29-1
abundance: -
CDR3nt: TGCAGCGTCACTATTAAACCCCGGACAGGGGGCGAGCAGTACTTC
CDR3aa: CSVTIKPRTGGEQYF

d_gene: TRBD1
j_gene: TRBJ1-6
v_gene: TRBV2
abundance: few
CDR3nt: TGTGCCAGCAGTGAAGAGGGGACAGAGAATTCACCCCTCCACTTT
CDR3aa: CASSEEGTENSPLHF

d_gene: -
j_gene: TRBJ2-4
v_gene: TRBV20-1
abundance: few
CDR3nt: TGCAGTGCTAGCGGGACATCCTTAAACATTCAGTACTTC
CDR3aa: CSASGTSLNIQYF

d_gene: -
j_gene: TRBJ2-7
v_gene: TRBV12-3/TRBV12-4
abundance: few
CDR3nt: TGTGCCAGCAGTTTCCGGGGTCGGGGGTACGAGCAGTACTTC
CDR3aa: CASSFRGRGYEQYF

d_gene: TRBD1
j_gene: TRBJ1-5
v_gene: TRBV29-1
abundance: -
CDR3nt: TGCAGCGTTGCCACAGGGGGTCAGCCCCAGCATTTT
CDR3aa: CSVATGGQPQHF

d_gene: TRBD1
j_gene: TRBJ1-2
v_gene: TRBV29-1
abundance: -
CDR3nt: TGCAACGGCGAAACAGGGGGCTATGGCTACACCTTC
CDR3aa: CNGETGGYGYTF

d_gene: TRBD1
j_gene: TRBJ1-5
v_gene: TRBV10-3
abundance: -
CDR3nt: TGTGCCATCAGTGAGTCGAAGTTGGGGACAGGGGGCAATCAGCCCCAGCATTTT
CDR3aa: CAISESKLGTGGNQPQHF

d_gene: -
j_gene: TRBJ1-6
v_gene: TRBV3-1
abundance: -
CDR3nt: TGTGCCAGCAGCCATACAGGGTGGGATTCACCCCTCCACTTT
CDR3aa: CASSHTGWDSPLHF

d_gene: -
j_gene: TRBJ1-4
v_gene: TRBV5-1
abundance: few
CDR3nt: TGCGCCAGCAGTCGGGGCGCGGGGGAAAAACTGTTTTTT
CDR3aa: CASSRGAGEKLFF

d_gene: -
j_gene: TRBJ2-1
v_gene: TRBV6-6
abundance: -
CDR3nt: TGTGCCAGCAGTGATCTCGGGAGCAATGAGCAGTTCTTC
CDR3aa: CASSDLGSNEQFF

d_gene: TRBD1
j_gene: TRBJ2-7
v_gene: TRBV30
abundance: -
CDR3nt: TGTGCCTGGAGTACCGGGACAGGGGGCTACGAGCAGTACTTC
CDR3aa: CAWSTGTGGYEQYF

d_gene: -
j_gene: TRBJ1-6
v_gene: TRBV12-3/TRBV12-4
abundance: -
CDR3nt: TGTGCCAGCAGCCTAGGGCCGACAGTCCCCCTCCACTTT
CDR3aa: CASSLGPTVPLHF

d_gene: -
j_gene: TRBJ2-1
v_gene: TRBV7-2
abundance: few
CDR3nt: TGTGCCAGCAGCTATTCGTGGTTCAATGAGCAGTTCTTC
CDR3aa: CASSYSWFNEQFF

d_gene: TRBD2
j_gene: TRBJ2-5
v_gene: TRBV7-9
abundance: many
CDR3nt: TGTGCCAGCAGCTTTACTAGCGGGGTTTTCGAGACCCAGTACTTC
CDR3aa: CASSFTSGVFETQYF

d_gene: -
j_gene: TRBJ1-2
v_gene: TRBV10-2
abundance: few
CDR3nt: TGCGCCAGCAGTGACCCGGGGAGGTATGGCTACACCTTC
CDR3aa: CASSDPGRYGYTF

d_gene: -
j_gene: TRBJ2-1
v_gene: TRBV2
abundance: -
CDR3nt: TGTGCCAGCAGGTCCGGGTCTAGGCAGTTCTTC
CDR3aa: CASRSGSRQFF

d_gene: -
j_gene: TRBJ2-1
v_gene: TRBV5-1
abundance: once
CDR3nt: TGCGCCAGCAGATTTGACAGGTGGGGTCCTTATGAGCAGTTCTTC
CDR3aa: CASRFDRWGPYEQFF

d_gene: -
j_gene: TRBJ2-1
v_gene: TRBV9
abundance: -
CDR3nt: TGTGCCAGCAGCCCACGTAATCGCGGTAGGGGGCAGTTCTTC
CDR3aa: CASSPRNRGRGQFF

d_gene: -
j_gene: TRBJ1-1
v_gene: TRBV6-1
abundance: -
CDR3nt: TGTGCCAGCAGTGACCAGCCAATGAACACTGAAGCTTTCTTT
CDR3aa: CASSDQPMNTEAFF

d_gene: -
j_gene: TRBJ2-7
v_gene: TRBV4-2
abundance: -
CDR3nt: TGTGCCAGCAGCCAAGCGGTGAGCGGACCCCTAGACGAGCAGTACTTC
CDR3aa: CASSQAVSGPLDEQYF

d_gene: -
j_gene: TRBJ1-5
v_gene: TRBV27
abundance: -
CDR3nt: TGTGCCAGCAGTCTAAAGACTGGAAATCAGCCCCAGCATTTT
CDR3aa: CASSLKTGNQPQHF

d_gene: TRBD1
j_gene: TRBJ2-1
v_gene: TRBV24-1
abundance: -
CDR3nt: TGTGCCACCAGTGCCGCGGGGGGACAGGGGAATGATGAGCAGTTCTTC
CDR3aa: CATSAAGGQGNDEQFF

d_gene: -
j_gene: TRBJ2-7
v_gene: TRBV11-2
abundance: many
CDR3nt: TGTGCCAGCAGCTTAGTTTTTGGAGGGGCCTTTGTGGACGAGCAGTACTTC
CDR3aa: CASSLVFGGAFVDEQYF

d_gene: -
j_gene: TRBJ1-5
v_gene: TRBV30
abundance: few
CDR3nt: TGTGCCTGGAGTCGGGGGGGAGGGCAGCCCCAGCATTTT
CDR3aa: CAWSRGGGQPQHF

d_gene: -
j_gene: TRBJ1-2
v_gene: TRBV29-1
abundance: few
CDR3nt: TGCAGCGTTGTTGACAGCCCGCCTTACTATGGCTACACCTTC
CDR3aa: CSVVDSPPYYGYTF

d_gene: TRBD1
j_gene: TRBJ1-1
v_gene: TRBV20-1
abundance: -
CDR3nt: TGCAGTGCCAGCGACAGGGGGGGCATGAACACTGAAGCTTTCTTT
CDR3aa: CSASDRGGMNTEAFF

d_gene: -
j_gene: TRBJ2-1
v_gene: TRBV20-1
abundance: -
CDR3nt: TGCAGTGGGGGTTCCTACGAGCAGTTCTTC
CDR3aa: CSGGSYEQFF

d_gene: -
j_gene: TRBJ2-1
v_gene: TRBV27
abundance: few
CDR3nt: TGTGCCAGCAGTTTATGGGGCGGGATCAACAATGAGCAGTTCTTC
CDR3aa: CASSLWGGINNEQFF

d_gene: TRBD2
j_gene: TRBJ2-5
v_gene: TRBV5-1
abundance: -
CDR3nt: TGCGCCAGCAGCCGCACGGGCGGGGGGCTACAAGAGACCCAGTACTTC
CDR3aa: CASSRTGGGLQETQYF

d_gene: TRBD2
j_gene: TRBJ2-7
v_gene: TRBV25-1
abundance: many
CDR3nt: TGTGCCAGCCGGAAGACCGGGACTAGCGTTTACGAGCAGTACTTC
CDR3aa: CASRKTGTSVYEQYF

d_gene: -
j_gene: TRBJ2-7
v_gene: TRBV7-9
abundance: -
CDR3nt: TGTGCCAGCAGCTTTGCGTCGGAGCGAGGCGAGCAGTACTTC
CDR3aa: CASSFASERGEQYF

d_gene: TRBD1
j_gene: TRBJ2-3
v_gene: TRBV6-6
abundance: many
CDR3nt: TGTGCCAGCAGTGGGGGACAGGGTATAGATACGCAGTATTTT
CDR3aa: CASSGGQGIDTQYF

d_gene: TRBD2
j_gene: TRBJ2-1
v_gene: TRBV20-1
abundance: few
CDR3nt: TGCAGTGCTAGTCGGACTAGCGGGAGCTACAATGAGCAGTTCTTC
CDR3aa: CSASRTSGSYNEQFF

d_gene: TRBD2
j_gene: TRBJ2-2
v_gene: TRBV6-4
abundance: -
CDR3nt: TGTGCCAGCAGTGCGAAGGGACTAGTGAACACCGGGGAGCTGTTTTTT
CDR3aa: CASSAKGLVNTGELFF

d_gene: -
j_gene: TRBJ1-4
v_gene: TRBV25-1
abundance: few
CDR3nt: TGTGCCAGCAGTGAACCCCGGGGGTATGAAAAACTGTTTTTT
CDR3aa: CASSEPRGYEKLFF

d_gene: TRBD1
j_gene: TRBJ1-1
v_gene: TRBV14
abundance: few
CDR3nt: TGTGCCAGCAGCCAAAGCCTTGTGACAGGGGGGATCATGAACACTGAAGCTTTCTTT
CDR3aa: CASSQSLVTGGIMNTEAFF

d_gene: TRBD2
j_gene: TRBJ2-3
v_gene: TRBV4-2
abundance: -
CDR3nt: TGTGCCGGCAGCCGGACTAGCGGGGGATCAGATACGCAGTATTTT
CDR3aa: CAGSRTSGGSDTQYF